The sequence of this T cell receptor (beta chain) was determined in a study of OX40 agonist ivuxolimab in advanced cancers. Here immunoSEQ multiplex PCR was the method, and the copy in TCRdb shows in-frame clones only, minus some. The table includes 65,000 to 85,000 clones, about 89% detected once. Study observations and caveats: Researchers did not determine the expanded peripheral T cells' antigen specificity. With doses of 0.1 to 3.0 mg/kg, CD4+ and CD8+ blood T cells had undergone clonal expansion by week 6.

Patients with a history of autoimmune disease or on systemic immunosuppression were excluded. This clone occurred once. The antigen remains undetermined. This TCR came from an adult with an advanced solid tumor such as melanoma, head and neck, liver or kidney cancer. The material sequenced was CD4+ or CD8+ T cells sorted from blood, taken in a trial of the OX40 agonist ivuxolimab.

CDR3 DNA sequence: TGTGCCAGCACCACTCGATTTAACACAGATACGCAGTATTTT. This codes for CASTTRFNTDTQYF. The genes are TRBV7-2 and TRBJ2-3; D remains unclear. CDR3 length: 14 residues. Germline V gene lookup returns CDR1 SGHTA and CDR2 FQGNSA. V was pared by 7 bases and J by 2 bases, with 13 bases between.